The entry that follows covers one T cell receptor beta chain sequence. Its specificity is unknown. Looked up from germline, CDR1 is MRHNA and CDR2 is SNTAGT. This CDR3 has 14 amino acids. The trim removed 3 bases at V and 4 bases at J, leaving 3 bases unmatched. The sample comes from a study of T cell responses to AZD1222 COVID-19 vaccine. Only in-frame clones appear in the TCRdb table, and some are missing; sequencing was by immunoSEQ multiplex PCR. This sample has about 140,000 clones, with 75% to 90% found just once. Study-level results: Just a handful of AZD1222 recipients tested seropositive at baseline.

The clonotype was recovered from an adult in good health. This material consisted of peripheral blood, taken on day 0 of AZD1222 vaccination. The chain recombines TRBV6-4 with TRBJ2-3; TRBD2 aligns across 8 bases. The CDR3 spells CASSELAVADTQYF. CDR3 DNA: TGTGCCAGCAGTGAACTAGCGGTCGCAGATACGCAGTATTTT.